Detailed here is one T cell receptor beta chain. This record belongs to a study of blood T cell repertoires in COVID-19. Study background: Samples of COVID-19 (acute and convalescent) were obtained from the United States, Italy and Spain. T cells, B-cell-depleted T cells, or PBMCs provided the cDNA or gDNA that served as material.

The germline gives CDR1 PRHDT, CDR2 FYEKMQ (reference sequence). V dropped 8 bases and J dropped 4 bases, with 11 bases sitting between them. CDR3 length equals 12 residues. Per the original methods: Estimation of nucleated cell counts was performed using reference gene primer amplification. The assay was immunoSEQ multiplex PCR, and TCRdb's table has in-frame clones only and misses some. That table furnishes V, J and clone size, whereas the DNA furnished D and trimming. Of approximately 74,000 clones in the sample, approximately 86% are singletons; the top ten hold around 1.9%. The chain is built from TRBV13 and TRBJ1-1; D is unclear. The sample comprised peripheral blood. The clonotype originates from a woman aged 55-75 years with acute or convalescent COVID-19. The CDR3 nucleotides read TGTGCCAGCCGCGGTCTGGGCACTGAAGCTTTCTTT. Protein: CASRGLGTEAFF.